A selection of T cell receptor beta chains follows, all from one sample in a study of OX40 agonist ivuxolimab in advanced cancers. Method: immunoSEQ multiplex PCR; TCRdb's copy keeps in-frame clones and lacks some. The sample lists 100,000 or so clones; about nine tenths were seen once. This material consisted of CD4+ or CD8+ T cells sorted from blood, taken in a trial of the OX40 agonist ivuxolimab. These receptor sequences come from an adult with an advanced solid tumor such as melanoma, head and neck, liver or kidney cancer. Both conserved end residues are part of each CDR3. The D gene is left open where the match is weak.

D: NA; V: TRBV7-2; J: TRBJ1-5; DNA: TGTGCCAGCAGCTTAGCGCTAATGGCAGATGGCAATCAGCCCCAGCATTTT; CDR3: CASSLALMADGNQPQHF
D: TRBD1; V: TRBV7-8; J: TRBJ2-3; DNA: TGTGCCAGTGCAGGGGGCGCGACAGATACGCAGTATTTT; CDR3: CASAGGATDTQYF
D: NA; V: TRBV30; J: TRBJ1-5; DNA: TGTGCCTGGAGGGGAGAAGTCCATCAGCCCCAGCATTTT; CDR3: CAWRGEVHQPQHF
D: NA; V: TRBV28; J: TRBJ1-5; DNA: TGTGCCAGCATTTGGGGGGGAAGCAATCAGCCCCAGCATTTT; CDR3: CASIWGGSNQPQHF
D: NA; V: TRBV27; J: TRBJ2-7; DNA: TGTGCCAGCAGTTTGAACAGACACTACGAGCAGTACTTC; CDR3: CASSLNRHYEQYF
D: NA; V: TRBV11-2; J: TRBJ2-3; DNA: TGTGCCAGCAGCTTGGCTCACTCAGATACGCAGTATTTT; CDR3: CASSLAHSDTQYF
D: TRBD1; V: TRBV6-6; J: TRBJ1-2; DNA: TGTGCCAGCAGTTTACCGGGACAGAGCTATGGCTACACCTTC; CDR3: CASSLPGQSYGYTF
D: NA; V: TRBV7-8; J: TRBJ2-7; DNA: TGTGCCAGCAGCTCTATCCGCAACTACGAGCAGTACTTC; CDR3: CASSSIRNYEQYF
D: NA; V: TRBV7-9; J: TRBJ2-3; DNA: TGTGCCAGCAGCTTATCCGGGAGCCGCACAGATACGCAGTATTTT; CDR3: CASSLSGSRTDTQYF
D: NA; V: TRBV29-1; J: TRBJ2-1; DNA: TGCAGCGTTGTGGATAGCGCCAATGAGCAGTTCTTC; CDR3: CSVVDSANEQFF
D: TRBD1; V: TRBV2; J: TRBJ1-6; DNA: TGTGCCAGCAGTGAAGCGCTTCAGGGGGGTTCACCCCTCCACTTT; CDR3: CASSEALQGGSPLHF
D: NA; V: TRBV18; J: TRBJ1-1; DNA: TGTGCCAGCTCACCAGTAGGTGACACTGAAGCTTTCTTT; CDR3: CASSPVGDTEAFF
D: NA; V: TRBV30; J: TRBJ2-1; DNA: TGTGCCTGGGGTCCCCAGGCCAAAGTCTTC; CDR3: CAWGPQAKVF
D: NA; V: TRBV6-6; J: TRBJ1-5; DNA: TGTGCCAGCAGTTATTCGGTGGAGCAGCCCCAGCATTTT; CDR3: CASSYSVEQPQHF
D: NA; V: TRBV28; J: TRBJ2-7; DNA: TGTGCCGGACAAGCCGGGGGATCCTACGAGCAGTACTTC; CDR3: CAGQAGGSYEQYF